The rows below give T cell receptor beta chains drawn from one sample of a study of blood T cell repertoires in COVID-19. Profiling relied on immunoSEQ multiplex PCR, and the TCRdb table lists in-frame clones only, not all of them. This repertoire shows 60,000 to 85,000 clones, 89% found once; its top ten account for almost 5%. The specimen sequenced was peripheral blood. All receptors derive from a woman aged 45-65 years with active COVID-19. The CDR3 runs from the conserved cysteine through the conserved F or W.

CDR3 protein,J gene,V gene
CASRRAYLGQGGAGELFF,TRBJ2-2,TRBV6-6
CATSRGGQGAVEQYF,TRBJ2-7,TRBV15
CATSIIQGLLSNQPQHF,TRBJ1-5,TRBV15
CASSGVAGGPRQDTQYF,TRBJ2-3,TRBV2
CASSLRENYGYTF,TRBJ1-2,TRBV6-5
CASSSGTGGGYTF,TRBJ1-2,TRBV7-3
CASSAAAGLDLYNEQFF,TRBJ2-1,TRBV7-9
CASSPGQGVETQYF,TRBJ2-5,TRBV5-6
CASSNGTGDPTNYGYTF,TRBJ1-2,TRBV27
CASSPEDLRTGRAFF,TRBJ1-1,TRBV4-1
CASSQTGEGQPQHF,TRBJ1-5,TRBV25-1
CASSYVTGGARGELFF,TRBJ2-2,TRBV6-5
CAIRGTSGSPEQFF,TRBJ2-1,TRBV10-3
CASGVPGADFSYNEQFF,TRBJ2-1,TRBV12-5
CASSLASGSSSYNEQFF,TRBJ2-1,TRBV5-1
CASSEGTGGGQPQHF,TRBJ1-5,TRBV2
CASSFDRGDTEAFF,TRBJ1-1,TRBV7-3
CASSPEGGRETQYF,TRBJ2-5,TRBV7-3
CASSDRLAGGYFYNEQFF,TRBJ2-1,TRBV6-4
CASSSPSGQGGYGYTF,TRBJ1-2,TRBV27
CASTDRWGEGTGELFF,TRBJ2-2,TRBV6-1
CASSPGTGSLNPSWTQYF,TRBJ2-5,TRBV7-9
CASTLRGGETQYF,TRBJ2-5,TRBV5-8
CSFQEGSYGYTF,TRBJ1-2,TRBV29-1